This passage covers 26 T cell receptor beta chains from one sample sequenced in a study of CD8 T cells in Susac syndrome. cDNA came from roughly 0.53 to 1 ug RNA primed by random hexamers. TCRdb redid the calling of the immunoSEQ multiplex PCR reads with MiXCR, one entry per CDR3 protein. Of around 77,000 distinct CDR3 sequences in the sample, 96% were seen once. Sequenced: CD4+ T cells from PBMCs. The origin of the receptors is a human donor with multiple sclerosis.

V gene TRBV15 combines with J gene TRBJ2-7; 11 bases are shared with TRBD1. The CDR3 runs to 16 residues. CDR1 is LNHNV, CDR2 YYDKDF, per germline (reference sequence). Germline trimming cut 3 bases from V and 5 bases from J; bases unmatched to any gene: 9. The CDR3 DNA reads as TGTGCCACCAGCAGGGATTATGGACAGGGGGCCCACGAGCAGTACTTC. Translation: CATSRDYGQGAHEQYF.

This clonotype occurred once. The rearrangement uses TRBV7-2 and TRBJ2-7, with TRBD1 matching over 7 bases. This CDR3 comprises 16 residues. V lost 4 bases, J lost 4 bases, and 13 bases stayed unmatched. Germline V gene data show CDR1 as SGHTA and CDR2 as FQGNSA. The CDR3 DNA reads as TGTGCCAGCAGCTCCTATTACAGGGGAGACGGATACGAGCAGTACTTC. Its translation is CASSSYYRGDGYEQYF.

This clonotype has just a few counts. The CDR3 spells CASSLGLAGYEQYF. DNA of the CDR3: TGTGCCAGCAGTTTGGGGCTAGCGGGCTACGAGCAGTACTTC. The chain is built from TRBV7-2 and TRBJ2-7; 8 nucleotides match TRBD2. The J segment lost 3 bases and the V segment lost 6 bases, leaving 7 bases of the junction unmatched. The CDR3 is 14 residues long. CDR1 and CDR2 from the germline V gene are SGHTA and FQGNSA. The whole variable domain, filled in from reference TRBV7-2 and TRBJ2-7, reads GAGVSQSPSNKVTEKGKDVELRCDPISGHTALYWYRQSLGQGLEFLIYFQGNSAPDKSGLPSDRFSAERTGGSVSTLTIQRTQQEDSAVYLCASSLGLAGYEQYFGPGTRLTVT.

The chain combines TRBV3-1 with TRBJ2-5; D is unresolved. Trimming removed 0 bases from V and 2 bases from J, with 10 bases in between. Germline V gives CDR1 LGHDT, CDR2 YNNKEL (reference sequence). The CDR3 runs to 15 residues. This CDR3 reads CASSQDLPRQETQYF. CDR3 coding DNA: TGTGCCAGCAGCCAAGATCTACCCAGGCAAGAGACCCAGTACTTC.

The gene calls are TRBV5-1 and TRBJ1-3; D not resolved. Germline CDR1 is SGHRS and CDR2 is YFSETQ. CDR3 length: 14 amino acids. Trimming cost V 0 bases and J 3 bases, with 7 bases left between them. CDR3 residues: CASSLVGRGNTIYF. The CDR3 bases are TGCGCCAGCAGCTTGGTTGGACGTGGAAACACCATATATTTT.

V gene TRBV6-6 combines with J gene TRBJ2-7; TRBD1 aligns across 8 bases. Per germline, CDR1 MNHNY and CDR2 SVGAGI (reference sequence). V trimming: 2 bases; J trimming: 2 bases; junction bases outside the gene matches: 8. This CDR3 region has 16 residues. The chain's CDR3 is CASSYPLGTGAYEQYF. For the CDR3, the DNA is TGTGCCAGCAGTTACCCCTTAGGGACAGGAGCCTACGAGCAGTACTTC.

The chain links TRBV6-2 or TRBV6-3 to TRBJ2-7; 8 nucleotides match TRBD2. J gave up 4 bases and V 6 bases, and 2 bases lay outside the gene matches. Looked up from germline, CDR1 is MNHEY and CDR2 is SVGEGT. This CDR3 has 12 residues. The CDR3 sequence: CASRLAEYEQYF. Written as DNA, the CDR3 is TGTGCCAGCAGACTAGCGGAATACGAGCAGTACTTC.

The rearrangement links TRBV5-6 to TRBJ2-5; 9 bases are shared with TRBD1. Germline V gene sequence: CDR1 SGHDT, CDR2 YYEEEE. V shed 0 bases and J 2 bases; nucleotides not matched to a gene: 2. CDR3 length equals 15 residues. The CDR3 bases are TGTGCCAGCAGCTTGGACGACAGGGGGCAAGAGACCCAGTACTTC. Its protein is CASSLDDRGQETQYF.

The V call is TRBV3-1, the J call TRBJ1-5; D unclear. This CDR3 is 16 amino acids long. Trimming removed 1 base from V and 1 base from J, with 11 bases in between. Germline-derived CDR1 and CDR2 are LGHDT and YNNKEL (reference sequence). The CDR3 nucleotides read TGTGCCAGCAGCCAAGGGTGGGGAGGAAGCAATCAGCCCCAGCATTTT. Its protein product is CASSQGWGGSNQPQHF.

The chain couples TRBV4-1 to TRBJ2-7; D is ambiguous. The CDR3 has 16 amino acids. Germline V gives CDR1 MGHRA, CDR2 YSYEKL. Trimming took 6 bases from V and 0 from J, leaving 18 bases between them. In DNA form, the CDR3 reads TGCGCCAGCAGTCCTGGACGGCTCACGGTCTCCTACGAGCAGTACTTC. This sequence encodes CASSPGRLTVSYEQYF.

This sequence joins TRBV7-2 and TRBJ1-2, with a possible D match to TRBD1 (5 bases). Germline lookup yields CDR1 SGHTA and CDR2 FQGNSA. V was shortened by 4 bases and J by 3 bases, with 18 bases between the two germline ends. This CDR3 is 16 amino acids long. CDR3 sequence (DNA): TGTGCCAGCAGCTCAAATGGGGGTGGGGACGACTATGGCTACACCTTC. It specifies CASSSNGGGDDYGYTF. Filled out from reference TRBV7-2 and TRBJ1-2, the complete variable domain reads GAGVSQSPSNKVTEKGKDVELRCDPISGHTALYWYRQSLGQGLEFLIYFQGNSAPDKSGLPSDRFSAERTGGSVSTLTIQRTQQEDSAVYLCASSSNGGGDDYGYTFGSGTRLTVV.

The chain couples TRBV2 to TRBJ1-4; D gene uncertain. The length of the CDR3 is 14 residues. V lost 5 bases, J lost 3 bases, and 10 bases lay in between. Looked up from germline, CDR1 is SNHLY and CDR2 is FYNNEI. The CDR3 is CASSFPAANEKLFF. The DNA of the CDR3 is TGTGCCAGCAGTTTCCCTGCGGCTAATGAAAAACTGTTTTTT.

The chain links TRBV5-4 to TRBJ2-1, with a weak D call TRBD2 (6 bases). This CDR3 is 16 amino acids long. V lost 5 bases and J 0 bases, leaving 15 bases between the germline ends. Germline V CDR1 and CDR2: SGHNT, YYREEE (reference sequence). The CDR3 region has the DNA TGTGCCAGCAGGTCCAGGGACGGGAGCTCCTACAATGAGCAGTTCTTC. This encodes CASRSRDGSSYNEQFF.

This clonotype came up once. The gene calls are TRBV3-1 and TRBJ1-1; D gene unclear. The V end lost 0 bases, the J end lost 1 base, and 6 bases lay between the germline ends. Germline assignment: CDR1 LGHDT and CDR2 YNNKEL (reference sequence). The CDR3 is made up of 14 amino acids. CDR3 loop: CASSQDVANTEAFF. The CDR3 DNA follows: TGTGCCAGCAGCCAAGATGTTGCGAACACTGAAGCTTTCTTT. The full variable domain, completed using reference TRBV3-1 and TRBJ1-1, is DTAVSQTPKYLVTQMGNDKSIKCEQNLGHDTMYWYKQDSKKFLKIMFSYNNKELIINETVPNRFSPKSPDKAHLNLHINSLELGDSAVYFCASSQDVANTEAFFGQGTRLTVV.

V is TRBV30 and J is TRBJ2-3; D call uncertain. The CDR3 has 15 residues. CDR1 and CDR2 (germline): GTSNPN, SVGIG (reference sequence). The V gene lost 1 base and the J gene lost 2 bases, with 13 bases spanning the gap. For the CDR3, the DNA is TGTGCCTGGAGTGCCCTCCGGGCCTTCACAGATACGCAGTATTTT. Its protein product is CAWSALRAFTDTQYF.

The genes are TRBV29-1 and TRBJ2-7; 7 nucleotides match TRBD1. Per the germline V gene, CDR1 is SQVTM and CDR2 is ANQGSEA. CDR3 length equals 14 residues. V lost 6 bases, J lost 0 bases, and 8 bases stayed unmatched. The CDR3 loop is CSVWTGASSYEQYF. The CDR3 DNA reads TGCAGCGTCTGGACAGGTGCCTCCTCCTACGAGCAGTACTTC.

The gene calls are TRBV7-2 and TRBJ2-5; the match to TRBD2 covers 8 bases. Germline lookup yields CDR1 SGHTA and CDR2 FQGNSA. CDR3 length: 14 residues. V dropped 4 bases and J dropped 4; count of bases not matched to a gene: 5. The CDR3 coding sequence is TGTGCCAGCAGCTCTAACGGGGGGGCAGAGACCCAGTACTTC. Protein product: CASSSNGGAETQYF.

Turning to this clonotype: At one end the junction does not follow the germline gene, possibly because of a read error. The rearrangement uses TRBV7-6 and TRBJ1-4; the match to TRBD1 covers 7 bases. The CDR3 has 14 amino acids. CDR1 is SGHVS and CDR2 is FNYEAQ in the germline V gene. CDR3 coding DNA: TGCGCCAGCAGCCGGGGACAGAGTAATGAAAAACTGTTTTTT. This sequence encodes CASSRGQSNEKLFF. The whole variable domain, filled in from reference TRBV7-6 and TRBJ1-4, reads GAGVSQSPRYKVTKRGQDVALRCDPISGHVSLYWYRQALGQGPEFLTYFNYEAQQDKSGLPNDRFSAERPEGSISTLTIQRTEQRDSAMYRCASSRGQSNEKLFFGSGTQLSVL.

The rearrangement joins TRBV7-9 to TRBJ1-2; 7 bases fit TRBD1. The CDR3 totals 17 residues. CDR1 and CDR2 (germline): SEHNR, FQNEAQ (reference sequence). The junction had 11 bases not matched to a gene; V was cut back by 1 base and J by 3 bases. The DNA for the CDR3 is TGTGCCAGCAGCTTAGGTTGGAGGGGGCGGATTTACTATGGCTACACCTTC. It specifies CASSLGWRGRIYYGYTF.

This clonotype has a single count. This chain connects TRBV7-2 to TRBJ2-2; perhaps TRBD1 as D (6 bases). The length of the CDR3 is 15 residues. Germline V gene lookup returns CDR1 SGHTA and CDR2 FQGNSA. V lost 6 bases and J 2 bases, leaving 13 bases between the germline ends. The CDR3 DNA follows: TGTGCCAGCAGAACGGACAGAGCTAACACCGGGGAGCTGTTTTTT. Protein: CASRTDRANTGELFF.

V gene TRBV29-1 combines with J gene TRBJ2-5, with no clear D. Trimming took 4 bases from V and 0 from J, leaving 6 bases between them. The CDR3 totals 12 residues. Germline CDR1 reads SQVTM; CDR2 reads ANQGSEA. CDR3 bases: TGCAGCGTTGTACCCCACCAAGAGACCCAGTACTTC. Translated, it gives CSVVPHQETQYF.

V usage is TRBV3-1 and J usage is TRBJ1-3; D uncertain. Germline V CDR1 and CDR2: LGHDT, YNNKEL (reference sequence). Trimming removed 1 base from V and 10 bases from J, with 14 bases in between. CDR3 length: 14 amino acids. The CDR3 sequence: CASSQARRPMTIYF. CDR3 nucleotides: TGTGCCAGCAGCCAAGCTAGGAGGCCGATGACCATATATTTT.

V and J are TRBV28 and TRBJ1-1, with 9 bases matching TRBD1. There are 14 residues in the CDR3. Unmatched junction bases numbered 5, after V lost 5 bases and J lost 4 bases. CDR1 and CDR2 (germline): MDHEN, SYDVKM. CDR3 amino acids: CASSQLDRGTEAFF. Here the CDR3 DNA reads TGTGCCAGCAGTCAGCTGGACAGGGGCACTGAAGCTTTCTTT.

The rearrangement links TRBV12-3 or TRBV12-4 to TRBJ1-1; D may be TRBD1 (5 bases). The CDR3 extends over 11 amino acids. V dropped 6 bases and J dropped 8 bases, with 10 bases sitting between them. DNA of the CDR3: TGTGCCAGCAGCCGGCGACAGGAAGCTTTCTTT. This gives the protein CASSRRQEAFF.

V usage is TRBV7-9 and J usage is TRBJ2-3; D not certain. CDR1 SEHNR and CDR2 FQNEAQ come from the germline V gene (reference sequence). V lost 3 bases and J 0 bases, leaving 7 bases between the germline ends. CDR3 size: 14 residues. CDR3 protein: CASSLDISTDTQYF. The CDR3 coding sequence is TGTGCCAGCAGCTTGGATATTAGCACAGATACGCAGTATTTT.

This rearrangement joins TRBV6-2 or TRBV6-3 to TRBJ2-7; the D gene is possibly TRBD1 (5 bases). CDR1 is MNHEY and CDR2 is SVGEGT in the germline V gene. V shed 4 bases and J shed 3 bases, with 7 bases lying between them. This CDR3 comprises 12 residues. CDR3 in amino acids: CASSWTIYEQYF. For the CDR3, the DNA is TGTGCCAGCAGTTGGACAATCTACGAGCAGTACTTC.